This T cell receptor beta chain was recorded in a study of beta chain features in type 1 diabetes. A note on this clone: Its antigen is not identified.

What was sequenced were expressed TCRB transcripts, since all of the isolated RNA had been reverse transcribed. Sequencing was performed with immunoSEQ multiplex PCR; in TCRdb, only in-frame clones are kept and a portion is missing. Of 240,000 or so clones in the sample, roughly 22% are singletons; the top ten hold about 0.027%. Overall study findings and caveats: PCR might preferentially amplify shorter templates, equally in patients and controls. All four CD4+ subsets from Type 1 diabetes patients carried moderately but significantly shorter TCRB CDR3s.

The clonotype comes from a woman aged 40 to 49 with type 1 diabetes. The source material was naive CD4+ T cells from blood.

CDR3 region: CASIGGGPSLRYEQYF. For the CDR3, the DNA is TGTGCCAGCATAGGGGGGGGCCCCTCGCTGAGGTACGAGCAGTACTTC. V gene TRBV28 combines with J gene TRBJ2-7, with D possibly matching TRBD2 (7 bases). V was pared by 7 bases and J by 4 bases, with 23 bases between. CDR1 is MDHEN, CDR2 SYDVKM, per germline. The CDR3 is 16 residues long.